Following are 2 T cell receptor beta chains from one sample sequenced in a study of T cell repertoires in cytomegalovirus infection. TCRdb re-called the reads with MiXCR, one entry per CDR3 protein. The sample lists about 270,000 distinct CDR3 sequences, 20% to 25% occurring once. Antigens for these TCRs are unknown. The sequencing here drew on cultured PBMCs, taken from culture after CMV antigen stimulation. The receptors originated from a human donor in good health (CMV status not recorded). Some clones in this sample may be carry-over from other donors' samples.

Ten or more counts support this clonotype. V and J are TRBV11-3 and TRBJ1-2; D unclear. The CDR3 is made up of 17 amino acids. Germline lookup yields CDR1 SGHNT and CDR2 YENEEA. V was pared by 1 base and J by 1 base, with 16 bases between. The CDR3 nucleotides are TGTGCCAGCAGCTTAGTTTGGACCGGTGGAGATAACTATGGCTACACCTTC. As protein: CASSLVWTGGDNYGYTF.

This clonotype was detected a few times. The chain couples TRBV10-3 to TRBJ2-1; D is perhaps TRBD1 or TRBD2 (6 bases each). The length of the CDR3 is 16 residues. V was clipped by 2 bases and J by 3 bases, with 14 bases between them. CDR1 and CDR2 from the germline V gene are ENHRY and SYGVKD. The CDR3 protein is CAISERGEGYYNEQFF. The CDR3 DNA reads TGTGCCATCAGTGAGAGGGGGGAAGGGTACTACAATGAGCAGTTCTTC.